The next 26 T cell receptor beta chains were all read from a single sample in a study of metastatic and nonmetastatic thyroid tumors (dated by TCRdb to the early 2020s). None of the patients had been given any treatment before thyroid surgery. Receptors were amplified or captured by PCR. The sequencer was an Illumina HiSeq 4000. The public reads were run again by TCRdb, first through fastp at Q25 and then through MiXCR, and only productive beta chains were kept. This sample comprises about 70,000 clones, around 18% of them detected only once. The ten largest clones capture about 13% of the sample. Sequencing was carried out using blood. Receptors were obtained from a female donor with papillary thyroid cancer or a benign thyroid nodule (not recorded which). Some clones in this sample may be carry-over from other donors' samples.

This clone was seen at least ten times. CDR3 region: CASSLDTSGNTIYF. The CDR3 region has the DNA TGTGCCAGCAGCTTAGACACCTCTGGAAACACCATATATTTT. The chain carries TRBV7-9 and TRBJ1-3; D gene uncertain. This CDR3 is 14 amino acids long. The germline gives CDR1 SEHNR, CDR2 FQNEAQ (reference sequence). Trimming took off 1 base at V and 0 bases at J, with 4 bases between the two ends.

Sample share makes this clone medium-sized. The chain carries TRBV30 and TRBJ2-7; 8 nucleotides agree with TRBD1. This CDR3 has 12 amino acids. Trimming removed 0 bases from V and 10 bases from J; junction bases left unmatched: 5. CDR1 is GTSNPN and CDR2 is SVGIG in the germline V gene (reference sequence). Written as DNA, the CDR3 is TGTGCCTGGAGTGTACAAGGACAGGGACAGTACTTC. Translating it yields CAWSVQGQGQYF. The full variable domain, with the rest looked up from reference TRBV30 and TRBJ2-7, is SQTIHQWPATLVQPVGSPLSLECTVEGTSNPNLYWYRQAAGRGLQLLFYSVGIGQISSEVPQNLSASRPQDRQFILSSKKLLLSDSGFYLCAWSVQGQGQYFGPGTRLTVT.

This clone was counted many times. The DNA for the CDR3 is TGTGCCAGCGTAAGAGAGGGAGATACGCAGTATTTT. Translation gives CASVREGDTQYF. The chain has TRBV2 and TRBJ2-3, with D perhaps TRBD2 (5 bases). Looked up from germline, CDR1 is SNHLY and CDR2 is FYNNEI. V was shortened by 8 bases and J by 5 bases, with 11 bases between the two germline ends. The CDR3 has 12 amino acids.

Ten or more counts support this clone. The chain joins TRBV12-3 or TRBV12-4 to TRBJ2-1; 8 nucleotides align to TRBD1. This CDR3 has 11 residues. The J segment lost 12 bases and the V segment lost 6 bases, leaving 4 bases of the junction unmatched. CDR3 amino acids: CASSPTGAQFF. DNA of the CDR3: TGTGCCAGCAGCCCGACAGGGGCGCAGTTCTTC.

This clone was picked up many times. Here the CDR3 reads CASSTTSFGAGTYNEQFF. CDR3 bases: TGTGCCAGTAGTACCACCTCCTTTGGGGCAGGGACCTACAATGAGCAGTTCTTC. The chain combines TRBV19 with TRBJ2-1; D possibly corresponds to TRBD1 (5 bases). Germline V gives CDR1 LNHDA, CDR2 SQIVND (reference sequence). V shed 4 bases and J shed 2 bases, with 21 bases lying between them. The CDR3 loop spans 18 amino acids. Filled out from reference TRBV19 and TRBJ2-1, the complete variable domain reads DGGITQSPKYLFRKEGQNVTLSCEQNLNHDAMYWYRQDPGQGLRLIYYSQIVNDFQKGDIAEGYSVSREKKESFPLTVTSAQKNPTAFYLCASSTTSFGAGTYNEQFFGPGTRLTVL.

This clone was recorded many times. The CDR3 DNA reads TGTGCCAGTAGTATAGAGACGCGGCTTGGCTACACCTTC. Encoded protein: CASSIETRLGYTF. The chain has TRBV19 and TRBJ1-2, with D uncertain. This CDR3 has 13 residues. Germline V lookup: CDR1 LNHDA, CDR2 SQIVND (reference sequence). V was trimmed by 0 bases and J by 7 bases, leaving 9 bases between them.

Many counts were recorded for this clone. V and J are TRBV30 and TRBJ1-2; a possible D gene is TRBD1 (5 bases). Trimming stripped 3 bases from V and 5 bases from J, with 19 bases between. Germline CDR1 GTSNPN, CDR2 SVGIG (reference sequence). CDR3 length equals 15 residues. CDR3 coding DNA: TGTGCCTGGAGAGAAAGGGGCGGCTTAGGATATGGCTACACCTTC. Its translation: CAWRERGGLGYGYTF.

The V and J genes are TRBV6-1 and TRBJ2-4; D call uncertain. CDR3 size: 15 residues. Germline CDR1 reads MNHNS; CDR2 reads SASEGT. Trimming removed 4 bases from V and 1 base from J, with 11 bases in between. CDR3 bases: TGTGCCAGCAGTGTCGCGTGGGGTGCCAAAAACATTCAGTACTTC. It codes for CASSVAWGAKNIQYF.

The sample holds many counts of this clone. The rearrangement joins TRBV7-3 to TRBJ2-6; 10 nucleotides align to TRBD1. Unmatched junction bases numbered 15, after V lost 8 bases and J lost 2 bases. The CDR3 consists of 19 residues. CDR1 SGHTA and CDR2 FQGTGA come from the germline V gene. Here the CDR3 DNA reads TGTGCCAGCTCCAACCCCCCGGGACAGGGGTCTGCTGGGGCCAACGTCCTGACTTTC. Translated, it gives CASSNPPGQGSAGANVLTF.

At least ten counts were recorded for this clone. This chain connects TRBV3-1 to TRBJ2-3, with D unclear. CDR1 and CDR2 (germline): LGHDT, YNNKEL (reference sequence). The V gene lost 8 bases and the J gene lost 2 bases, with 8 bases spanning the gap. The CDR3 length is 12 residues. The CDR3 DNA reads TGTGCCAGCGGAACCCACACAGATACGCAGTATTTT. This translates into CASGTHTDTQYF.

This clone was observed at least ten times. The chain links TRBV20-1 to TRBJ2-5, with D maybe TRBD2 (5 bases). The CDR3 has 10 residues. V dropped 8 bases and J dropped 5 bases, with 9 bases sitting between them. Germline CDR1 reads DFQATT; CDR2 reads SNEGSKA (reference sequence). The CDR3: CSPPGETQYF. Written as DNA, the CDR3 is TGCAGTCCCCCGGGGGAGACCCAGTACTTC.

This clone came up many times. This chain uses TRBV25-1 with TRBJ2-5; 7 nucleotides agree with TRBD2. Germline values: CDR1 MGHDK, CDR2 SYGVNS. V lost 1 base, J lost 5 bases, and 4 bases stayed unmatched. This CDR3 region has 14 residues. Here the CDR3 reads CASSELGGGETQYF. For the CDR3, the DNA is TGTGCCAGCAGTGAATTGGGGGGAGGGGAGACCCAGTACTTC.

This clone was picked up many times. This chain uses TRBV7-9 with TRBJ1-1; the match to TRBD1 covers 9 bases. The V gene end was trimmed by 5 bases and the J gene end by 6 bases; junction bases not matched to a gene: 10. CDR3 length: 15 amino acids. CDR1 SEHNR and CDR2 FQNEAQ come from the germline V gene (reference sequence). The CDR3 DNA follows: TGTGCCAGCAGCCCGGGACAGGGACAACTCGCTGAAGCTTTCTTT. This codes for CASSPGQGQLAEAFF.

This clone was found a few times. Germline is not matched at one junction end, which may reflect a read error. Here the CDR3 DNA reads TGTGCCAGCAGCTGGACTAGCGGGGAGCATTACTTC. Encoded protein: CASSWTSGEHYF. The rearrangement links TRBV6-2 or TRBV6-3 to TRBJ2-7, with 12 bases that match TRBD2. The CDR3 consists of 12 residues. From germline, CDR1 is MNHEY and CDR2 SVGEGT.

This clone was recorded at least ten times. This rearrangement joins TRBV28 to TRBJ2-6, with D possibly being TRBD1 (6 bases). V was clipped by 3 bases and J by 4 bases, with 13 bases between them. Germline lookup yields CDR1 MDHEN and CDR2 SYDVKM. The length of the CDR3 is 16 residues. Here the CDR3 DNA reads TGTGCCAGCAGTTTCGGGGACATGTCGGGGGCCAACGTCCTGACTTTC. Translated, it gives CASSFGDMSGANVLTF.

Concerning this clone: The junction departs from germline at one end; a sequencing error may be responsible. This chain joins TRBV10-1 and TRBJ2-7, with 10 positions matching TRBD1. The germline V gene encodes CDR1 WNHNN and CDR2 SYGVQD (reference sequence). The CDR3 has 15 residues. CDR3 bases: TGCGCCAGCAGTGACCCCGTGACAGGGGGCTACGGGCAGTACTTC. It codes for CASSDPVTGGYGQYF.

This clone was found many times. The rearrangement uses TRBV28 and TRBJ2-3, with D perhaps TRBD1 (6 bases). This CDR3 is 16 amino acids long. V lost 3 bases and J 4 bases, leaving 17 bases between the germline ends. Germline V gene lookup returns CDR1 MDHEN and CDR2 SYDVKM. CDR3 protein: CASSFRRNRDPDTQYF. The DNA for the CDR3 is TGTGCCAGCAGTTTCCGGAGGAACAGGGATCCAGATACGCAGTATTTT.

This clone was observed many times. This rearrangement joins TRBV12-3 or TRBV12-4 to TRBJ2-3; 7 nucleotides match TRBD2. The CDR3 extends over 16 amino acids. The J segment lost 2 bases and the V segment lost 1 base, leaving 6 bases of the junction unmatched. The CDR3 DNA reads TGTGCCAGCAGTTTAGAGGCTAGCGGTAACACAGATACGCAGTATTTT. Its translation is CASSLEASGNTDTQYF.

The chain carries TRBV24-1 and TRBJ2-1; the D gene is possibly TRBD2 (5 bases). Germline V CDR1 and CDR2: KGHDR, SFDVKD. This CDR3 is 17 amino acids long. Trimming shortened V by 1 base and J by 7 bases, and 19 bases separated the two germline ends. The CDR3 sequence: CATSDFPGTPSGNEQFF. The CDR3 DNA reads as TGTGCCACCAGTGATTTCCCGGGCACACCCTCGGGGAATGAGCAGTTCTTC.

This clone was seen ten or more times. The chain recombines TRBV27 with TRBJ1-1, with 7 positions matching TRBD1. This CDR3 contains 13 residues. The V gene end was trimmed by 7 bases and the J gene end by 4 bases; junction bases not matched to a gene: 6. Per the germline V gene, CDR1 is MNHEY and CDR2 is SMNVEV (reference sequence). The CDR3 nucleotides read TGTGCCAGCATCCAAGCAGGGGGCACTGAAGCTTTCTTT. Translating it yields CASIQAGGTEAFF.

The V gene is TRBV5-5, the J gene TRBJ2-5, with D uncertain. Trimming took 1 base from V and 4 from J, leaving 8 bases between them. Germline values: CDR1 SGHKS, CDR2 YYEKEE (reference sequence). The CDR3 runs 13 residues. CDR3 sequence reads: CASSLLSGETQYF. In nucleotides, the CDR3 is TGTGCCAGCAGCTTGTTGTCAGGAGAGACCCAGTACTTC.

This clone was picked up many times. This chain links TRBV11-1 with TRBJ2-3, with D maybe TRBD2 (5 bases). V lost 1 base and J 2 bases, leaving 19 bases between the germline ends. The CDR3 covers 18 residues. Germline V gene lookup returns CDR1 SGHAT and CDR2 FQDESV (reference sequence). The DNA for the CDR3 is TGTGCCAGCAGCTTAGGCGATAGCGCGTCCCTTAACACAGATACGCAGTATTTT. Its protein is CASSLGDSASLNTDTQYF.

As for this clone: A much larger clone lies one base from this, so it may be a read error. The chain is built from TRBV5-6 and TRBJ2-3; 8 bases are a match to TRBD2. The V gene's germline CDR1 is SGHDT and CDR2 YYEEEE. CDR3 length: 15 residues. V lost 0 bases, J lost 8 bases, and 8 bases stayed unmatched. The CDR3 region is CASSLAPAGGSTQYF. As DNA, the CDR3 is TGTGCCAGCAGCTTGGCTCCCGCGGGAGGTAGTACGCAGTATTTT.

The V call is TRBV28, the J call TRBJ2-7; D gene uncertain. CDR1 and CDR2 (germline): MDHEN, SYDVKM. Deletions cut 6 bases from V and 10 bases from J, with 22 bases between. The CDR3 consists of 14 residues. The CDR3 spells CASSPPALAYYQYF. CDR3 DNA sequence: TGTGCCAGCAGCCCCCCAGCACTGGCCTACTATCAGTACTTC. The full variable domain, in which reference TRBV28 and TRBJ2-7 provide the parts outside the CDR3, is DVKVTQSSRYLVKRTGEKVFLECVQDMDHENMFWYRQDPGLGLRLIYFSYDVKMKEKGDIPEGYSVSREKKERFSLILESASTNQTSMYLCASSPPALAYYQYFGPGTRLTVT.

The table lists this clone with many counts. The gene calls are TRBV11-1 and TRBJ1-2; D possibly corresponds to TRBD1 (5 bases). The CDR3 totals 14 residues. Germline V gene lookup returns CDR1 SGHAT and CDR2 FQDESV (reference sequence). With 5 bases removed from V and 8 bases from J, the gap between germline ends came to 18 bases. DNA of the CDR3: TGTGCCAGCAGCCCGTCCGGGACCTTTTCCGGCTACACCTTC. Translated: CASSPSGTFSGYTF. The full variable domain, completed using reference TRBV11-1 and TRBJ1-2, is EAEVAQSPRYKITEKSQAVAFWCDPISGHATLYWYRQILGQGPELLVQFQDESVVDDSQLPKDRFSAERLKGVDSTLKIQPAELGDSAMYLCASSPSGTFSGYTFGSGTRLTVV.

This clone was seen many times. CDR3 sequence (DNA): TGTGCCAGCAGCCCAAACAGGGGTTACAATGAGCAGTTCTTC. Its translation is CASSPNRGYNEQFF. This sequence joins TRBV5-8 and TRBJ2-1, with 7 bases aligning to TRBD1. The germline V gene encodes CDR1 SGHTS and CDR2 YDEGEE. The trim removed 4 bases at V and 4 bases at J, leaving 5 bases unmatched. The CDR3 contains 14 residues.